This T cell receptor beta chain was captured by sequencing in a study of CD8 T cells in ankylosing spondylitis. Study-level findings and limits: Clones linked with disease were CD8+ and fairly uncommon in the peripheral blood. In synovial fluid and blood from reactive arthritis, some motif variants were previously reported.

The length of the CDR3 is 14 residues. V gave up 3 bases and J gave up 4 bases; unmatched junction bases: 3. Quantitative 5'-RACE with molecular barcodes produced the TCR beta libraries. TCRdb re-called the 5' RACE reads through MiXCR, storing one row per CDR3 protein. Found here are approximately 42,000 distinct CDR3 sequences, 9.5% to 12% of them singletons; the top ten hold around 1.5%. At least ten counts were recorded for this clonotype. Its antigen is undetermined. The clonotype comes from a male donor with ankylosing spondylitis or in good health (not recorded which). The gene calls are TRBV12-3 or TRBV12-4 and TRBJ2-3; 8 bases fit TRBD2. The sample taken for sequencing was blood, either unsorted or a sorted T cell fraction (not recorded which). In DNA form, the CDR3 reads TGTGCCAGCAGTTTTCTAGCGGGCGCAGATACGCAGTATTTT. Its protein is CASSFLAGADTQYF.